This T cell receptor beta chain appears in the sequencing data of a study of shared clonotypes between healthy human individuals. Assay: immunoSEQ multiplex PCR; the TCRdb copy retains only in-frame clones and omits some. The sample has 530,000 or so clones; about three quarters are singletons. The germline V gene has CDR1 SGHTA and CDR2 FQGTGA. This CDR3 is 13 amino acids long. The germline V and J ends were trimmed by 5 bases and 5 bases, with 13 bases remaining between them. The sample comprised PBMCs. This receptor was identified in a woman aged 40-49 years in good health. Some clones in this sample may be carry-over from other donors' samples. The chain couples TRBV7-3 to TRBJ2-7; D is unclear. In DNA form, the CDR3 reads TGTGCCAGCAGCCCCCAGGTGGGTCACGAGCAGTACTTC. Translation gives CASSPQVGHEQYF.